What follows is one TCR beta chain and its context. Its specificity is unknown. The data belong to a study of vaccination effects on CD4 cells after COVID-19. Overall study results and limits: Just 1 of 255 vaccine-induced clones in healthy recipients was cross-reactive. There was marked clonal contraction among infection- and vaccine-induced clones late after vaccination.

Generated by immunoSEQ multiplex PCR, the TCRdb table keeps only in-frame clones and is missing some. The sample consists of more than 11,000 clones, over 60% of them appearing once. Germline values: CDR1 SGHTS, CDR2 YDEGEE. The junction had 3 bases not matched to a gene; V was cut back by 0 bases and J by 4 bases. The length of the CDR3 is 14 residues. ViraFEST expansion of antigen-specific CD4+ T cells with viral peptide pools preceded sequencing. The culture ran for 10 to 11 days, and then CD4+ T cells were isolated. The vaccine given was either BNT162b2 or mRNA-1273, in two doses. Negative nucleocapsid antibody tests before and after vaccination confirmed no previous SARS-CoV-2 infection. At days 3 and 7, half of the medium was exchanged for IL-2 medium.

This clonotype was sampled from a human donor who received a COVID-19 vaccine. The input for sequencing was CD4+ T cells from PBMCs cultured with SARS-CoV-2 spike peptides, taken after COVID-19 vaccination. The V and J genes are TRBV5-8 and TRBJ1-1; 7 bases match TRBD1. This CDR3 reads CASSLGNRGTEAFF. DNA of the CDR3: TGTGCCAGCAGCTTGGGGAACAGGGGCACTGAAGCTTTCTTT.